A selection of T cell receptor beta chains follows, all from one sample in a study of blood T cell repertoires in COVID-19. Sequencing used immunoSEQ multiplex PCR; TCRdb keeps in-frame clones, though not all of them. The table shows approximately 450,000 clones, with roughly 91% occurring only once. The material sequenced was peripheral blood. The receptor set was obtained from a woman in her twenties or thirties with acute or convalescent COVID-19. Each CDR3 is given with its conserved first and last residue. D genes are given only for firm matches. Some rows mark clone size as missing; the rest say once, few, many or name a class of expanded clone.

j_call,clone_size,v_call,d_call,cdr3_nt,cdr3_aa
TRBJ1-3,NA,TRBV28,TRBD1,TGTGCCAGCAGTCTAATGGGGACAGTCGTAAACACCATATATTTT,CASSLMGTVVNTIYF
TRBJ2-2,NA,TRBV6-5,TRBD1,TGTGCCAGCAGCCCCGGGACAGGGGGTACCGGGGAGCTGTTTTTT,CASSPGTGGTGELFF
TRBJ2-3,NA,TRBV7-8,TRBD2,TGTGCCAGCAGCCTGATGCCACGAGCGGGGGGGCGTTCCCCAGATACGCAGTATTTT,CASSLMPRAGGRSPDTQYF
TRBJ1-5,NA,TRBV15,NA,TGTGCCACCAGCAGAGATTACACCTCAAATCAGCCCCAGCATTTT,CATSRDYTSNQPQHF
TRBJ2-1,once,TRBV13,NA,TGTGCCAGCAGCTCGAAAGTTGGAGGGGGGGCCTACAATGAGCAGTTCTTC,CASSSKVGGGAYNEQFF
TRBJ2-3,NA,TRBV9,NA,TGTGCCAGCAGCGTAGGATTGGGTGGGAGCGCTGGCACAGATACGCAGTATTTT,CASSVGLGGSAGTDTQYF
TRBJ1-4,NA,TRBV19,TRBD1,TGTGCCAGTAGCCCGACAGGGCAGAAAGAAAAACTGTTTTTT,CASSPTGQKEKLFF
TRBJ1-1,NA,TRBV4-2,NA,TGTGCCAGCAGCCAAGATGGGAGCCCTGAAGCTTTCTTT,CASSQDGSPEAFF
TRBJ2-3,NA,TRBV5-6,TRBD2,TGTGCCAGCAGCCCGCCAGCGGGGCCTGTCACAGATACGCAGTATTTT,CASSPPAGPVTDTQYF
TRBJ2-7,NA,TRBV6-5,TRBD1,TGTGCCAGCCGTAGGGGACAGGGAACAACCTACGAGCAGTACTTC,CASRRGQGTTYEQYF
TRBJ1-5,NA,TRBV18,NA,TGTGCCAGCTCACCATCGGGGGGAAGTCAGCCCCAGCATTTT,CASSPSGGSQPQHF